The 22 T cell receptor beta chains given below trace back to one sample, sequenced in a study of shared clonotypes between healthy human individuals (dated by TCRdb to about 2020). Receptors were amplified or captured by the immunoSEQ multiplex PCR assay. TCRdb limited this immuneACCESS table to in-frame rearrangements with V and J called. A share of clones is missing; checked studies link under half to unresolved V genes, and the rest is unexplained. Recorded for this sample are about a million clones; more than 65% of them occurred a single time. The ten largest clones capture approximately 1.5% of the sample. The sample taken for sequencing was memory CD4+ T cells sorted from blood. This specimen's cell subset or site label, interpreted: CD45RA-negative fraction. These receptors all stem from a man between 18 and 29 years old in good health.

For this clone: At the DNA level, this CDR3 is encoded by other sequences in the same sample as well. The gene calls are TRBV9 and TRBJ2-2, with 10 bases that match TRBD2. Unmatched junction bases numbered 5, after V lost 1 base and J lost 8 bases. This CDR3 is 15 amino acids long. Germline V gene sequence: CDR1 SGDLS, CDR2 YYNGEE. The CDR3 loop reads CASSVSGGAAGELFF. In DNA, the CDR3 is TGTGCCAGCAGCGTAAGCGGGGGGGCTGCTGGGGAGCTGTTTTTT.

The chain combines TRBV7-9 with TRBJ2-3; TRBD2 matches 11 bases. After removal of 6 bases from V and 2 bases from J, the junction contained 7 bases not matched to a gene. This CDR3 is 16 amino acids long. CDR1 is SEHNR, CDR2 FQNEAQ, per germline (reference sequence). The DNA of the CDR3 is TGTGCCAGCAGTTATACTAGCGGGAGAGACACAGATACGCAGTATTTT. As protein: CASSYTSGRDTDTQYF. Complete variable domain (other parts from reference TRBV7-9 and TRBJ2-3): DTGVSQNPRHKITKRGQNVTFRCDPISEHNRLYWYRQTLGQGPEFLTYFQNEAQLEKSRLLSDRFSAERPKGSFSTLEIQRTEQGDSAMYLCASSYTSGRDTDTQYFGPGTRLTVL.

This rearrangement joins TRBV28 to TRBJ2-3, with D perhaps matching TRBD1 (5 bases). CDR3 length: 16 amino acids. Trimming shortened V by 5 bases and J by 0 bases, and 15 bases separated the two germline ends. Per the germline V gene, CDR1 is MDHEN and CDR2 is SYDVKM. The DNA for the CDR3 is TGTGCCAGCAGTCCGCGGACACGCCTTAGCACAGATACGCAGTATTTT. Its translation: CASSPRTRLSTDTQYF.

This clone was picked up one time. The V gene is TRBV5-5, the J gene TRBJ2-7; TRBD2 might be the D (6 bases). Germline V gene data show CDR1 as SGHKS and CDR2 as YYEKEE (reference sequence). Between the trimmed V and J ends, which lost 4 bases and 5 bases, there was a span of 13 bases. The CDR3 is 13 amino acids. CDR3 nucleotides: TGTGCCAGCAGCCTCGGGGCGGGAAACGAGCAGTACTTC. The encoded protein is CASSLGAGNEQYF.

The chain employs TRBV4-3 and TRBJ1-1; D is ambiguous. This CDR3 region has 14 residues. CDR1 is LGHNA and CDR2 is YSLEER in the germline V gene. Trimming took off 0 bases at V and 3 bases at J, with 8 bases between the two ends. DNA of the CDR3: TGCGCCAGCAGCCAAGAGGGCCGAGACACTGAAGCTTTCTTT. This gives the protein CASSQEGRDTEAFF.

Points on this clone: Other DNA variants within this sample encode the same CDR3. This chain links TRBV9 with TRBJ2-1; 7 bases are a match to TRBD1. Germline assignment: CDR1 SGDLS and CDR2 YYNGEE. The CDR3 length is 14 residues. Trimming removed 2 bases from V and 5 bases from J; junction bases left unmatched: 4. The CDR3 loop reads CASSVGTANNEQFF. DNA for the CDR3: TGTGCCAGCAGCGTCGGGACAGCTAACAATGAGCAGTTCTTC. Based on the CDR3 plus reference TRBV9 and TRBJ2-1, the full variable domain is DSGVTQTPKHLITATGQRVTLRCSPRSGDLSVYWYQQSLDQGLQFLIQYYNGEERAKGNILERFSAQQFPDLHSELNLSSLELGDSALYFCASSVGTANNEQFFGPGTRLTVL.

This chain links TRBV9 with TRBJ2-1, with D tentatively TRBD2 (5 bases). V shed 2 bases and J shed 8 bases, with 8 bases lying between them. The V gene's germline CDR1 is SGDLS and CDR2 YYNGEE. CDR3 size: 12 residues. CDR3: CASSVREHEQFF. CDR3 DNA sequence: TGTGCCAGCAGCGTGAGGGAACATGAGCAGTTCTTC.

The rearrangement joins TRBV5-1 to TRBJ2-3; D gene unclear. CDR3 size: 14 residues. Trimming stripped 4 bases from V and 4 bases from J, with 13 bases between. Germline values: CDR1 SGHRS, CDR2 YFSETQ. CDR3 region: CASSPSSFPDTQYF. CDR3 DNA sequence: TGCGCCAGCAGCCCCTCTAGTTTTCCAGATACGCAGTATTTT. The variable domain in full, completed from reference TRBV5-1 and TRBJ2-3, reads KAGVTQTPRYLIKTRGQQVTLSCSPISGHRSVSWYQQTPGQGLQFLFEYFSETQRNKGNFPGRFSGRQFSNSRSEMNVSTLELGDSALYLCASSPSSFPDTQYFGPGTRLTVL.

This clone occurred a few times. The sample holds other DNA sequences that translate to the same CDR3. The chain carries TRBV30 and TRBJ1-1; D unresolved. This CDR3 is built from 11 residues. Germline lookup yields CDR1 GTSNPN and CDR2 SVGIG (reference sequence). Between the trimmed V and J ends, which lost 1 base and 5 bases, there was a span of 5 bases. DNA of the CDR3: TGTGCCTGGAGTGGGCGTACTGAAGCTTTCTTT. Translation gives CAWSGRTEAFF.

J is TRBJ1-2 and V is TRBV5-1; 7 nucleotides match TRBD1. The trim removed 0 bases at V and 3 bases at J, leaving 5 bases unmatched. From germline, CDR1 is SGHRS and CDR2 YFSETQ. The CDR3 sequence is 15 residues long. CDR3 amino acids: CASSLEGGIDYGYTF. CDR3 nucleotide sequence: TGCGCCAGCAGCTTGGAAGGGGGCATCGACTATGGCTACACCTTC. Drawing the rest from reference TRBV5-1 and TRBJ1-2, the complete variable domain is KAGVTQTPRYLIKTRGQQVTLSCSPISGHRSVSWYQQTPGQGLQFLFEYFSETQRNKGNFPGRFSGRQFSNSRSEMNVSTLELGDSALYLCASSLEGGIDYGYTFGSGTRLTVV.

CDR3 DNA: TGCGCCAGCAGCTTGGCACAGGGAGGGGCAGATACGCAGTATTTT. Its protein is CASSLAQGGADTQYF. The rearrangement joins TRBV5-1 to TRBJ2-3, with D maybe TRBD2 (7 bases). The CDR3 is made up of 15 amino acids. Germline CDR1 is SGHRS and CDR2 is YFSETQ. The V and J ends lost 0 bases and 4 bases respectively, with 12 bases between them.

Details on this clone: Within the sample, other DNA sequences also encode this same CDR3. The chain joins TRBV5-4 to TRBJ2-7; D gene ambiguous. Germline CDR1 SGHNT, CDR2 YYREEE (reference sequence). The germline V and J ends were trimmed by 4 bases and 7 bases, with 15 bases remaining between them. There are 13 residues in the CDR3. This chain's CDR3 is CASSLPGSREQYF. The CDR3 nucleotides are TGTGCCAGCAGCCTGCCGGGCTCACGAGAGCAGTACTTC.

This clone has at least ten counts. V is TRBV4-1 and J is TRBJ2-3, with D possibly being TRBD1 or TRBD2 (6 bases each). CDR3 length: 13 amino acids. The germline V gene encodes CDR1 MGHRA and CDR2 YSYEKL. V lost 5 bases and J lost 5, with 11 bases in between. The CDR3 here is CASSGGPKDTQYF. In DNA form, the CDR3 reads TGCGCCAGCAGCGGGGGGCCGAAAGATACGCAGTATTTT.

The J gene is TRBJ2-5, the V gene TRBV5-1; the D gene is possibly TRBD2 (7 bases). The CDR3 totals 15 residues. V lost 4 bases and J 5 bases, leaving 18 bases between the germline ends. Germline CDR1 reads SGHRS; CDR2 reads YFSETQ. Here the CDR3 reads CASSLRGALGETQYF. The CDR3 DNA follows: TGCGCCAGCAGCCTCCGGGGGGCCTTGGGTGAGACCCAGTACTTC.

With respect to this clone: This likely came from a read error, as a far larger clone is one base away. The sample has other DNA sequences that encode this CDR3 too. The genes are TRBV11-3 and TRBJ2-6, with D possibly matching TRBD2 (6 bases). Trimming took off 1 base at V and 0 bases at J, with 7 bases between the two ends. There are 16 residues in the CDR3. Per the germline V gene, CDR1 is SGHNT and CDR2 is YENEEA. The CDR3 nucleotides read TGTGCCAGCAGCTTAGTGGGGGGCTCTGGGGCCAACGTCCTGACTTTC. This sequence encodes CASSLVGGSGANVLTF. The variable domain in full, with the rest retrieved from reference TRBV11-3 and TRBJ2-6, is EAGVVQSPRYKIIEKKQPVAFWCNPISGHNTLYWYLQNLGQGPELLIRYENEEAVDDSQLPKDRFSAERLKGVDSTLKIQPAELGDSAVYLCASSLVGGSGANVLTFGAGSRLTVL.

V usage is TRBV20-1 and J usage is TRBJ2-1, with D tentatively TRBD2 (6 bases). The CDR3 has 11 amino acids. Trimming removed 6 bases at V and 10 bases at J, with 13 bases between. Germline CDR1 reads DFQATT; CDR2 reads SNEGSKA (reference sequence). CDR3 nucleotides: TGCAGTGCGCCGGGGACTCTGGAGCAGTTCTTC. This codes for CSAPGTLEQFF.

The rearrangement joins TRBV2 to TRBJ2-7, with D possibly called TRBD1 or TRBD2 (5 bases each). The CDR3 totals 16 residues. Germline values: CDR1 SNHLY, CDR2 FYNNEI. Trimming removed 0 bases at V and 3 bases at J, with 15 bases between. The CDR3 is CASSEAWGILDYEQYF. CDR3 sequence (DNA): TGTGCCAGCAGTGAAGCGTGGGGGATACTCGACTACGAGCAGTACTTC.

The chain is built from TRBV11-3 and TRBJ2-7, with D unresolved. CDR3 length: 13 residues. The germline gives CDR1 SGHNT, CDR2 YENEEA. The germline V and J ends were trimmed by 5 bases and 0 bases, with 8 bases remaining between them. Here the CDR3 DNA reads TGTGCCAGCAGCCCGGCAGCCTCCTACGAGCAGTACTTC. It translates to CASSPAASYEQYF.

This chain connects TRBV7-2 to TRBJ2-7; D is tentatively TRBD1 or TRBD2 (6 bases each). Trimming removed 3 bases from V and 4 bases from J, with 13 bases in between. CDR1 and CDR2 from the germline V gene are SGHTA and FQGNSA. The CDR3 spans 14 residues. CDR3 bases: TGTGCCAGCAGCTTGGGGGCGGGAAATTACGAGCAGTACTTC. Protein: CASSLGAGNYEQYF. Based on the CDR3 plus reference TRBV7-2 and TRBJ2-7, the full variable domain is GAGVSQSPSNKVTEKGKDVELRCDPISGHTALYWYRQSLGQGLEFLIYFQGNSAPDKSGLPSDRFSAERTGGSVSTLTIQRTQQEDSAVYLCASSLGAGNYEQYFGPGTRLTVT.

The chain uses TRBV6-1 and TRBJ1-5; perhaps TRBD1 as D (5 bases). The CDR3 length is 13 residues. The germline V gene encodes CDR1 MNHNS and CDR2 SASEGT. Trimming shortened V by 2 bases and J by 5 bases, and 7 bases separated the two germline ends. CDR3 nucleotides: TGTGCCAGCAGTGAAAGAGGGGATCAGCCCCAGCATTTT. Amino acids: CASSERGDQPQHF.

The chain carries TRBV2 and TRBJ1-4; TRBD1 aligns across 7 bases. This CDR3 region has 13 residues. Per germline, CDR1 SNHLY and CDR2 FYNNEI. The trim removed 8 bases at V and 7 bases at J, leaving 7 bases unmatched. CDR3 DNA sequence: TGTGCCAGCGGGGGACAGTCCAGTGAAAAACTGTTTTTT. Translating gives CASGGQSSEKLFF.

With regard to this clone: In the same sample, other DNA sequences code for this CDR3. The chain uses TRBV9 and TRBJ1-1; D is unclear. The CDR3 is made up of 12 amino acids. CDR1 is SGDLS, CDR2 YYNGEE, per germline. Trimming took off 3 bases at V and 2 bases at J, with 5 bases between the two ends. The CDR3 DNA sequence: TGTGCCAGCAGCGGCGGCAACACTGAAGCTTTCTTT. It codes for CASSGGNTEAFF.